The rows below give T cell receptor beta chains drawn from one sample of a study of blood T cell repertoires in COVID-19. Method: immunoSEQ multiplex PCR; TCRdb's copy keeps in-frame clones and lacks some. The sample has over 300,000 clones, 89% seen once; the top ten hold more than 1%. Source material: peripheral blood. Source of these receptors: a man aged 35-49 years with acute or convalescent COVID-19. Each CDR3 is given with its conserved first and last residue. Fields, in order: clone size, D gene, J gene, V gene, CDR3 protein, CDR3 DNA. A D gene is named only where the DNA matches it firmly. Clone size is given for some rows only: seen once, a few or many times, or a class if the clone is expanded.

.,.,TRBJ1-1,TRBV5-1,CASSRGAQGNTEAFF,TGCGCCAGCAGCCGGGGCGCACAGGGGAACACTGAAGCTTTCTTT
once,TRBD2,TRBJ2-7,TRBV7-9,CASTKLGTSYEQYF,TGTGCCAGCACCAAACTCGGGACTAGTTACGAGCAGTACTTC
.,.,TRBJ1-3,TRBV28,CASSSAQVSGNTIYF,TGTGCCAGCAGTTCCGCCCAGGTCTCTGGAAACACCATATATTTT
.,.,TRBJ2-1,TRBV19,CASSIFAGSRYNEQFF,TGTGCCAGTAGTATCTTTGCGGGCAGTCGTTACAATGAGCAGTTCTTC
.,.,TRBJ1-3,TRBV6-6,CASSSGGAGNTIYF,TGTGCCAGCAGTTCCGGGGGTGCTGGAAACACCATATATTTT
.,.,TRBJ1-1,TRBV18,CASSPGGGDAKAFF,TGTGCCAGCTCACCAGGCGGAGGGGATGCTAAAGCTTTCTTT
.,TRBD1,TRBJ1-1,TRBV5-6,CASSSGTGGGTEAFF,TGTGCCAGCAGCAGCGGGACAGGGGGAGGCACTGAAGCTTTCTTT
.,.,TRBJ2-1,TRBV7-9,CASSLGPTSQFF,TGTGCCAGCAGCCTGGGGCCAACGTCGCAGTTCTTC
.,TRBD1,TRBJ1-1,TRBV9,CASSASTGEGTEAFF,TGTGCCAGCAGCGCGTCGACAGGGGAAGGAACTGAAGCTTTCTTT
.,.,TRBJ2-2,TRBV10-3,CAISGTARSTGELFF,TGTGCCATCAGTGGGACTGCGAGAAGCACCGGGGAGCTGTTTTTT
.,TRBD1,TRBJ2-7,TRBV5-1,CASSLALTGDEQYF,TGCGCCAGCAGCTTGGCCTTGACAGGGGACGAGCAGTACTTC
.,.,TRBJ1-6,TRBV7-2,CASSPRQPGNSPLHF,TGTGCCAGCAGCCCCAGACAGCCTGGCAATTCACCCCTCCACTTT
.,TRBD1,TRBJ2-7,TRBV6-1,CASSERWRQGADEQYF,TGTGCCAGCAGTGAAAGGTGGAGACAGGGGGCGGACGAGCAGTACTTC
.,TRBD1,TRBJ2-4,TRBV19,CASSKRQGAKNIQYF,TGTGCCAGTAGTAAGCGACAGGGGGCCAAAAACATTCAGTACTTC
once,.,TRBJ1-1,TRBV5-4,CASSSRGGDTEAFF,TGTGCCAGCAGCTCCAGGGGAGGGGACACTGAAGCTTTCTTT
.,TRBD1,TRBJ2-1,TRBV5-1,CASSLDRGFYNEQFF,TGCGCCAGCAGCTTGGACAGGGGTTTTTACAATGAGCAGTTCTTC
.,TRBD1,TRBJ2-7,TRBV30,CAWSVGTARAEQYF,TGTGCCTGGAGTGTGGGGACAGCACGCGCCGAGCAGTACTTC
.,.,TRBJ2-2,TRBV5-1,CASSRTIGLRAGELFF,TGCGCCAGCAGCAGGACCATCGGACTACGGGCCGGGGAGCTGTTTTTT
.,TRBD1,TRBJ1-2,TRBV7-8,CASSLLAGGNYGYTF,TGTGCCAGCAGCTTACTTGCAGGGGGCAACTATGGCTACACCTTC
.,.,TRBJ1-4,TRBV6-4,CASSEDTASEKLFF,TGTGCCAGCAGTGAGGACACAGCCAGCGAAAAACTGTTTTTT
.,TRBD2,TRBJ2-1,TRBV11-3,CASSLLAGDQFF,TGTGCCAGCAGCTTACTAGCGGGCGACCAGTTCTTC
.,TRBD1,TRBJ2-1,TRBV6-5,CASSYSDRRSEQFF,TGTGCCAGCAGTTACTCGGACAGGAGAAGTGAGCAGTTCTTC
.,.,TRBJ2-1,TRBV6-2/TRBV6-3,CASSLQSSYNEQFF,TGTGCCAGCAGTTTACAGAGCTCCTACAATGAGCAGTTCTTC
.,TRBD1,TRBJ1-2,TRBV27,CASSAGTGGYGYTF,TGTGCCAGCAGTGCCGGGACAGGGGGCTATGGCTACACCTTC
.,.,TRBJ2-2,TRBV6-5,CASSYSQGNTGELFF,TGTGCCAGCAGTTACTCACAGGGAAACACCGGGGAGCTGTTTTTT
.,TRBD1,TRBJ2-7,TRBV15,CATSRDQGQGKTGYEQYF,TGTGCCACCAGCAGAGATCAGGGACAGGGTAAGACCGGCTACGAGCAGTACTTC
.,TRBD1,TRBJ1-1,TRBV19,CATSRDRSNTEAFF,TGTGCCACCTCCCGGGACAGATCGAACACTGAAGCTTTCTTT
.,TRBD1,TRBJ1-4,TRBV7-9,CASSFTRDSRITNEKLFF,TGTGCCAGCAGCTTTACCCGGGACAGCAGGATAACTAATGAAAAACTGTTTTTT
.,.,TRBJ2-3,TRBV7-2,CASSLSTDTQYF,TGTGCCAGCAGCCTTAGTACAGATACGCAGTATTTT
.,.,TRBJ2-1,TRBV28,CASSLELARSYNEQFF,TGTGCCAGCAGTTTAGAACTAGCCCGCTCCTACAATGAGCAGTTCTTC
.,.,TRBJ1-2,TRBV18,CASSPKAGNVNSYTF,TGTGCCAGCTCACCAAAGGCAGGGAACGTTAACAGCTACACCTTC
.,.,TRBJ1-1,TRBV23-1,CASSQKGRLSTEAFF,TGCGCCAGCAGTCAGAAGGGGCGCTTGAGCACTGAAGCTTTCTTT
.,TRBD1,TRBJ1-2,TRBV27,CASSLLTQGARPEGYTF,TGTGCCAGCAGTTTACTCACGCAGGGGGCCCGCCCTGAGGGCTACACCTTC
.,.,TRBJ2-2,TRBV27,CASSPNYPAWAGELFF,TGTGCCAGCAGCCCAAACTATCCCGCCTGGGCCGGGGAGCTGTTTTTT
once,TRBD1,TRBJ1-5,TRBV4-3,CASSQDRGQQPQHF,TGCGCCAGCAGCCAAGACAGGGGGCAACAGCCCCAGCATTTT
few,.,TRBJ1-5,TRBV27,CASSLGHGNQPQHF,TGTGCCAGCAGTTTGGGGCATGGCAATCAGCCCCAGCATTTT